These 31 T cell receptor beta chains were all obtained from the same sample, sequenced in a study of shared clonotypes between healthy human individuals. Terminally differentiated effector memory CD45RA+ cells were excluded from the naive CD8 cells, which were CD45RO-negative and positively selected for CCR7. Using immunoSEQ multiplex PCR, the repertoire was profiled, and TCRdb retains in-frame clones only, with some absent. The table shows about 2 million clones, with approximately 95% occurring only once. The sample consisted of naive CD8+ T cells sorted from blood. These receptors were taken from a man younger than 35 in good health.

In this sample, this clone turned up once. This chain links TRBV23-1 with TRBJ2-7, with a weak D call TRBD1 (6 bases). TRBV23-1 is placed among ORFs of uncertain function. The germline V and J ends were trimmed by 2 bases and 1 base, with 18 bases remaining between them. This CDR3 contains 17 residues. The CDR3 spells CASSQPHRDTMSYEQYF. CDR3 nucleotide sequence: TGCGCCAGCAGTCAACCCCACAGGGATACGATGTCCTACGAGCAGTACTTC.

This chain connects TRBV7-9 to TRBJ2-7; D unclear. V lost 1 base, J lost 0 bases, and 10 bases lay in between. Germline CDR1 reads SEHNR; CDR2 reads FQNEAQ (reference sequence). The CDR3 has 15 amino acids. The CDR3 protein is CASSLVVPTSYEQYF. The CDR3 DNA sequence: TGTGCCAGCAGCTTAGTCGTGCCGACCTCCTACGAGCAGTACTTC.

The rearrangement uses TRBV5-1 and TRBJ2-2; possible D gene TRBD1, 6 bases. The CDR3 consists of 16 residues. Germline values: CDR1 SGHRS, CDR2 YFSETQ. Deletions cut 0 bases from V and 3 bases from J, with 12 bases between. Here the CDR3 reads CASSLAPGQYTGELFF. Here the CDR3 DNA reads TGCGCCAGCAGCTTGGCCCCGGGACAATACACCGGGGAGCTGTTTTTT.

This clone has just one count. The CDR3 is CASSLTRMNTEAFF. The DNA for the CDR3 is TGCGCCAGCAGCTTGACAAGGATGAACACTGAAGCTTTCTTT. The chain uses TRBV5-1 and TRBJ1-1; D remains ambiguous. This CDR3 contains 14 residues. Trimming removed 1 base at V and 0 bases at J, with 7 bases between. Germline CDR1 is SGHRS and CDR2 is YFSETQ. The variable domain in full, completed from reference TRBV5-1 and TRBJ1-1, reads KAGVTQTPRYLIKTRGQQVTLSCSPISGHRSVSWYQQTPGQGLQFLFEYFSETQRNKGNFPGRFSGRQFSNSRSEMNVSTLELGDSALYLCASSLTRMNTEAFFGQGTRLTVV.

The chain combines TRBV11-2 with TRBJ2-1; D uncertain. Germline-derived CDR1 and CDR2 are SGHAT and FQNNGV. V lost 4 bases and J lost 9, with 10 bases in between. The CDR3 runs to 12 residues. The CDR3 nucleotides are TGTGCCAGCAGCTCGGCCGGTGGTGAGCAGTTCTTC. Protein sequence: CASSSAGGEQFF.

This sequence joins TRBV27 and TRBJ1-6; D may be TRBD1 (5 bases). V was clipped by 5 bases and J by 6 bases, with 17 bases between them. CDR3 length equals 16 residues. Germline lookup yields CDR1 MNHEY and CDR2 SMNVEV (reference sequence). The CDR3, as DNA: TGTGCCAGCAGTCCCGAATGGGGGGGAAGTAATTCACCCCTCCACTTT. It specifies CASSPEWGGSNSPLHF.

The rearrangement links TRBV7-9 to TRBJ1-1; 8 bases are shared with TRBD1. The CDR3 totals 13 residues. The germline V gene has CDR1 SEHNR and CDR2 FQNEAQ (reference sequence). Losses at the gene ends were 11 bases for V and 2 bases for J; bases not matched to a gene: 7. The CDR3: CAARPGGNTEAFF. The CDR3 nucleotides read TGTGCCGCAAGGCCAGGGGGCAACACTGAAGCTTTCTTT.

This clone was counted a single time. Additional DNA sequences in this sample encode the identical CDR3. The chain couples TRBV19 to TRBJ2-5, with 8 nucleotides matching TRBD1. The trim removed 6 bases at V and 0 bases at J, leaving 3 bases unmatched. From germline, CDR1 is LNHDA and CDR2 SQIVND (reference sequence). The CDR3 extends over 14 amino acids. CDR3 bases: TGTGCCAGTAGCCAGGACAGGGACCAAGAGACCCAGTACTTC. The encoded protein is CASSQDRDQETQYF.

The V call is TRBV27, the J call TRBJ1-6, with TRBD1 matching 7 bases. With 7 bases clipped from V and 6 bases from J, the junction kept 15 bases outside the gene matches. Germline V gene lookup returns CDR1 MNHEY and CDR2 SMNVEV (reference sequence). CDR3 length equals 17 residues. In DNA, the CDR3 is TGTGCCAGCACTTCAAACAGGGACAGAGAGTTTAATTCACCCCTCCACTTT. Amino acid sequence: CASTSNRDREFNSPLHF.

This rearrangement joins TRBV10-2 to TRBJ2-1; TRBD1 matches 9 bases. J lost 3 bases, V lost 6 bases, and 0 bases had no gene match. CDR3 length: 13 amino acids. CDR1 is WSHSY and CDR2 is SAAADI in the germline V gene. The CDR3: CASRTGGYNEQFF. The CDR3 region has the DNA TGCGCCAGCAGGACAGGGGGCTACAATGAGCAGTTCTTC.

CDR3 sequence (DNA): TGCGCCAGCAGCCAAGATCTCGAGGCAAAGACCCAGTACTTC. It encodes CASSQDLEAKTQYF. V gene TRBV4-3 combines with J gene TRBJ2-5; D remains unclear. Trimming cost V 0 bases and J 6 bases, with 11 bases left between them. Germline assignment: CDR1 LGHNA and CDR2 YSLEER. This CDR3 spans 14 amino acids.

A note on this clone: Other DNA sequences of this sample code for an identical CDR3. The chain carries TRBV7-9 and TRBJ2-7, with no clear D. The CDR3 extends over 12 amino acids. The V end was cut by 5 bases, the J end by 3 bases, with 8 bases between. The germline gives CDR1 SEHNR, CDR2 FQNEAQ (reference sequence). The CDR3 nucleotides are TGTGCCAGCAGCCATCTTTACTACGAGCAGTACTTC. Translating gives CASSHLYYEQYF.

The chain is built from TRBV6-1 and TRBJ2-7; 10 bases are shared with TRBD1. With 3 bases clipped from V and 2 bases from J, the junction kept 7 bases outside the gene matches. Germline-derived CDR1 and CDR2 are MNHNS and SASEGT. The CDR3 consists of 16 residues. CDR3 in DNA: TGTGCCAGCAGTGAGATCGCCGGACAGGGGGCCTACGAGCAGTACTTC. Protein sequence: CASSEIAGQGAYEQYF.

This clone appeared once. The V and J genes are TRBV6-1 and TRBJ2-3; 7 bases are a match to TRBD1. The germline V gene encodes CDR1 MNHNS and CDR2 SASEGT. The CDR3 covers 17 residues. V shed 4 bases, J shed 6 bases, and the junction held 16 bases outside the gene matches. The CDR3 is CASSGGRDRAHWDTQYF. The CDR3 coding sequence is TGTGCCAGCAGTGGCGGCCGCGACAGGGCCCACTGGGATACGCAGTATTTT.

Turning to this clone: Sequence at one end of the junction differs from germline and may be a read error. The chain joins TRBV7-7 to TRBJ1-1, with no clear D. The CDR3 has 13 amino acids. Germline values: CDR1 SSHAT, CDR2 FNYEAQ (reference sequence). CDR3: CASSLHMNTEAFF. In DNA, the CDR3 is TGTGCTAGCAGCTTACATATGAACACTGAAGCTTTCTTT.

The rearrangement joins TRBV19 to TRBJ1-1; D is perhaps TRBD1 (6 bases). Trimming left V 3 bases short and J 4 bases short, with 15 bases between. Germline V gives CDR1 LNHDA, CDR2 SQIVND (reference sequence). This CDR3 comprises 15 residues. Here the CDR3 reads CASSMLTGFGTEAFF. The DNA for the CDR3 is TGTGCCAGTAGTATGTTGACAGGTTTCGGCACTGAAGCTTTCTTT.

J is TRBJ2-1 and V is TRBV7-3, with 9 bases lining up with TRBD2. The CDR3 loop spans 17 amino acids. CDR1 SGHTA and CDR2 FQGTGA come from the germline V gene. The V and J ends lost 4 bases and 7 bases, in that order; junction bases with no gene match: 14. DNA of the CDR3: TGTGCCAGCAGCTCTCCAGGATTGGTAGCGGGGGTTAATGAGCAGTTCTTC. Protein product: CASSSPGLVAGVNEQFF.

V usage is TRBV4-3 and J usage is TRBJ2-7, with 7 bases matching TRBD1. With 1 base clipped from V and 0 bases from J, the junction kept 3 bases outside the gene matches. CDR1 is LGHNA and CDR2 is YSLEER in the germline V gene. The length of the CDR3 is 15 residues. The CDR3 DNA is TGCGCCAGCAGCCAAGTACAGGGGCCCTCCTACGAGCAGTACTTC. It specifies CASSQVQGPSYEQYF.

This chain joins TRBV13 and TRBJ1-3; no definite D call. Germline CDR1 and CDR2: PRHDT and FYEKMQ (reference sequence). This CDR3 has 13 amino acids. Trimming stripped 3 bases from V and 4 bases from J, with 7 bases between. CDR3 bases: TGTGCCAGCAGCTTGACTGGCGGAAACACCATATATTTT. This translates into CASSLTGGNTIYF.

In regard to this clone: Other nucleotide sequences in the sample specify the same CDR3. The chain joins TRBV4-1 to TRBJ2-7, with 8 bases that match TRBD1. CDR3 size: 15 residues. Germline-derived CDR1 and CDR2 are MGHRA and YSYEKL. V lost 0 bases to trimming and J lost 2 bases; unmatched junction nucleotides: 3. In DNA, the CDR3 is TGCGCCAGCAGCCAAGAGCGGACAGGGCCCTACGAGCAGTACTTC. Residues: CASSQERTGPYEQYF.

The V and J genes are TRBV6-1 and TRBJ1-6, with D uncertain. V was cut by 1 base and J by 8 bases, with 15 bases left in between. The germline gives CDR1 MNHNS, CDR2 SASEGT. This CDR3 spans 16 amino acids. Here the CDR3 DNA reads TGTGCCAGCAGTGAAGTCAAGGTGCTCGGGGATTCACCCCTCCACTTT. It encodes CASSEVKVLGDSPLHF.

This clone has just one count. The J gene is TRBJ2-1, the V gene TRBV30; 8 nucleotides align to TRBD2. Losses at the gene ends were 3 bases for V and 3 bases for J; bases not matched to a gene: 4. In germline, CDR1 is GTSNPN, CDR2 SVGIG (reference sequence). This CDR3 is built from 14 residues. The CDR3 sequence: CAWSAGLDYNEQFF. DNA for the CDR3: TGTGCCTGGAGCGCGGGACTAGACTACAATGAGCAGTTCTTC.

CDR3 bases: TGTGCCAGCAGTGACTCCGGAGTATCGCAGTATTTT. It translates to CASSDSGVSQYF. The V call is TRBV6-4, the J call TRBJ2-3; the D is unclear. Trimming shortened V by 0 bases and J by 10 bases, and 8 bases separated the two germline ends. Germline CDR1 MRHNA, CDR2 SNTAGT. There are 12 residues in the CDR3.

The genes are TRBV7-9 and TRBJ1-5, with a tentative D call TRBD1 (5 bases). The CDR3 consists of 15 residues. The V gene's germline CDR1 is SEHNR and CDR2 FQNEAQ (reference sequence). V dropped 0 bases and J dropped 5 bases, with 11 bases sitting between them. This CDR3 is CASSLASGGDQPQHF. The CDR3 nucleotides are TGTGCCAGCAGCTTAGCGTCCGGGGGTGATCAGCCCCAGCATTTT.

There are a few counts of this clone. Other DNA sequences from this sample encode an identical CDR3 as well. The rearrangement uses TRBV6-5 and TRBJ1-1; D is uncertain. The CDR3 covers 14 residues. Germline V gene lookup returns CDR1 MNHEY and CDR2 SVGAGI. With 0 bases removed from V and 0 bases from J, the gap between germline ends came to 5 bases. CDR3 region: CASSYSGMNTEAFF. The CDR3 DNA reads TGTGCCAGCAGTTACTCGGGGATGAACACTGAAGCTTTCTTT.

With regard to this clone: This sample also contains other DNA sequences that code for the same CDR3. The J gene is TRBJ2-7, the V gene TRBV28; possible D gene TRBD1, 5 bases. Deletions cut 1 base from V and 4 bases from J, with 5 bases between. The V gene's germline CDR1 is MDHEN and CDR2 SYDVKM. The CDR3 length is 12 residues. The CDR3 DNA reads TGTGCCAGCAGTTTATCAGGGTACGAGCAGTACTTC. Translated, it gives CASSLSGYEQYF. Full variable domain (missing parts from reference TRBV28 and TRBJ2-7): DVKVTQSSRYLVKRTGEKVFLECVQDMDHENMFWYRQDPGLGLRLIYFSYDVKMKEKGDIPEGYSVSREKKERFSLILESASTNQTSMYLCASSLSGYEQYFGPGTRLTVT.

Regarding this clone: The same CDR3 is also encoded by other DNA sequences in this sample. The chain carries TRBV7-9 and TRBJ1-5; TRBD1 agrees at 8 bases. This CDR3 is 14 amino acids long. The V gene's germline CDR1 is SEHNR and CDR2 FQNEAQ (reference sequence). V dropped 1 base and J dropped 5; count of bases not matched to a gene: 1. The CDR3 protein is CASSLGQGYQPQHF. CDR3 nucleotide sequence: TGTGCCAGCAGCTTAGGACAGGGGTATCAGCCCCAGCATTTT.

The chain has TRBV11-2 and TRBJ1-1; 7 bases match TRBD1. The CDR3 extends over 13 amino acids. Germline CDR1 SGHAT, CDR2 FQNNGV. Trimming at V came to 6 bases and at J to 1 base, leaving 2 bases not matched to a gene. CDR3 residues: CASRRTGNTEAFF. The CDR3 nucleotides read TGTGCCAGCAGAAGGACAGGGAACACTGAAGCTTTCTTT.

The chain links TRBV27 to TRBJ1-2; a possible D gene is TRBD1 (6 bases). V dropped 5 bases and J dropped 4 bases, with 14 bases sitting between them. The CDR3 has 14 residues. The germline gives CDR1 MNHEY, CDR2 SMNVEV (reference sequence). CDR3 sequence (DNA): TGTGCCAGCAGTCCCGCCGGGACACCCTATGGCTACACCTTC. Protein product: CASSPAGTPYGYTF.

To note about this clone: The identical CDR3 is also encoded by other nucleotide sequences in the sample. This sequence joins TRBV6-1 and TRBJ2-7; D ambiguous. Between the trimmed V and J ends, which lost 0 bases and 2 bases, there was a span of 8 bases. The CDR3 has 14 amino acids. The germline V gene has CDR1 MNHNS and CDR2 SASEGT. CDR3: CASSEAGTAYEQYF. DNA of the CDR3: TGTGCCAGCAGTGAAGCGGGAACGGCCTACGAGCAGTACTTC.

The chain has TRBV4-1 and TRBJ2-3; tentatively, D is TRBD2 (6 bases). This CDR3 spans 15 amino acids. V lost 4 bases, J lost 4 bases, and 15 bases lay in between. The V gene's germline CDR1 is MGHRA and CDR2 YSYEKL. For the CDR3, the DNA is TGCGCCAGCAGCCCCCTACCTTCTAGCGCAGATACGCAGTATTTT. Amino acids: CASSPLPSSADTQYF.